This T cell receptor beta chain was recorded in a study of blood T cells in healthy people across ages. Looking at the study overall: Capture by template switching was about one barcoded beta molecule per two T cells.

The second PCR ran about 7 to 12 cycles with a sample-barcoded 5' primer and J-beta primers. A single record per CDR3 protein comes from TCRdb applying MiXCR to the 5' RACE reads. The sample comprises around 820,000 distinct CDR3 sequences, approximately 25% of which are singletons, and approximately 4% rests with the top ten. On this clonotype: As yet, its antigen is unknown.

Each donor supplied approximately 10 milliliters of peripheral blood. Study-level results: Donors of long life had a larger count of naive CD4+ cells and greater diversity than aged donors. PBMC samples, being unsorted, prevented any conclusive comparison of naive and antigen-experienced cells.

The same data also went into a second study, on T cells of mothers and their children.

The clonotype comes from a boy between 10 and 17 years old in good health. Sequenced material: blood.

The CDR3 nucleotides are TGTGCCAGCAGTTCGGCAGAAAACATTCAGTACTTC. It codes for CASSSAENIQYF. The chain is built from TRBV12-3 or TRBV12-4 and TRBJ2-4; unclear D gene. Between the trimmed V and J ends, which lost 4 bases and 5 bases, there was a span of 6 bases. This CDR3 is 12 amino acids long.